This T cell receptor (beta chain) is drawn from a study of T-cell memory formation after mild COVID-19. One entry per CDR3 protein, called by TCRdb with MiXCR from the 5' RACE reads. The sample lists around 200,000 distinct CDR3 sequences, around 16% occurring once. Per the germline V gene, CDR1 is SQVTM and CDR2 is ANQGSEA. V lost 4 bases and J lost 5; bases outside the gene matches: 13. The CDR3 contains 17 residues. The sequence was obtained from an adult woman who had mild COVID-19 (a few samples of this study predate the infection). Cell type and time point are not known. Sequences were obtained from PBMCs or a T cell subset sorted from them (not recorded which). V usage is TRBV29-1 and J usage is TRBJ2-5, with TRBD2 matching 13 bases. In nucleotides, the CDR3 is TGCAGCGTTGTACGACGCCAGGGACTAGCGGGGATGGAGACCCAGTACTTC. Its translation is CSVVRRQGLAGMETQYF.